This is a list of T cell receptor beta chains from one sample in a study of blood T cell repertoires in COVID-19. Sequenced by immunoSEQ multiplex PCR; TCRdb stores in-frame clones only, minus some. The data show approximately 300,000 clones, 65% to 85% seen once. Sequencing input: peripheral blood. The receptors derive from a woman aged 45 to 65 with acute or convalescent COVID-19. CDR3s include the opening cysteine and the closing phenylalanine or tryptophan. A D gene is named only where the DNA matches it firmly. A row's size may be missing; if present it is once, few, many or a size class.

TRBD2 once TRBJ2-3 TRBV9 TGTGCCAGCAGCTGGGGAGCGGGAGAGACAGATACGCAGTATTTT CASSWGAGETDTQYF
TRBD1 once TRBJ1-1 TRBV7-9 TGTGCCAGCACCCTGGGACAGGCAAACACTGAAGCTTTCTTT CASTLGQANTEAFF
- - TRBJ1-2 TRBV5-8 TGTGCCAGCAGTCGGGACTTAATAGGAGGCTACACCTTC CASSRDLIGGYTF
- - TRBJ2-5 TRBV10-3 TGTGCCACTTCGTACCAAGAGACCCAGTACTTC CATSYQETQYF
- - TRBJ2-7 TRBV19 TGTGCCAGTAGTATCGGTACAGGGCCGACCGAGCAGTACTTC CASSIGTGPTEQYF
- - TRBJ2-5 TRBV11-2 TGTGCCAGCAGCCGTTCGGAGACCCAGTACTTC CASSRSETQYF
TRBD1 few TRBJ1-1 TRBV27 TGTGCCAGCAGAATGGACAGGGTTGGAAACACTGAAGCTTTCTTT CASRMDRVGNTEAFF
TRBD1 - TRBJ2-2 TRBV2 TGTGCCAGCAGTGGGGGACAGGCTCTGGGTACCGGGGAGCTGTTTTTT CASSGGQALGTGELFF
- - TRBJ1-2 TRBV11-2 TGTGCCATCAACCCCGGCGGGTTGAGAGGCTACACCTTC CAINPGGLRGYTF
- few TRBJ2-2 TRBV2 TGTGCCAGCAGGACGACAGCTAACACCGGGGAGCTGTTTTTT CASRTTANTGELFF
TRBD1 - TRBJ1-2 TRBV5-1 TGCGCCCTCAGCACAGGGGGCAACTATGGCTACACCTTC CALSTGGNYGYTF
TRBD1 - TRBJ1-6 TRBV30 TGTGCCTGGAGTAGACCGTGGGTCGGGACAGGGGGCGATTCACCCCTCCACTTT CAWSRPWVGTGGDSPLHF
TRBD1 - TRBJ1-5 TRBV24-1 TGTGCCACCAGTGATTGGCGGACAGGGGGGCTCCAGCATTTT CATSDWRTGGLQHF
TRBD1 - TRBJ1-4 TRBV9 TGTGCCAGCAGCGTAGGGACAGGTTTGGGTGAAAAACTGTTTTTT CASSVGTGLGEKLFF
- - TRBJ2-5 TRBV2 TGTGCCAGCAGGGAGGGGTTTCGGGGGGAGACCCAGTACTTC CASREGFRGETQYF
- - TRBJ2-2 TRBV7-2 TGTGCCAGCAGCTCCCTGATAGGGGACGGGGAGCTGTTTTTT CASSSLIGDGELFF
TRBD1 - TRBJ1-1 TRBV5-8 TGTGCCAGCAGCCCCAGACAGGGTTGGACTGAAGCTTTCTTT CASSPRQGWTEAFF
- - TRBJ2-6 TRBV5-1 TGCGCCAGCCACGGGGATGTCACTGGGGCCAACGTCCTGACTTTC CASHGDVTGANVLTF
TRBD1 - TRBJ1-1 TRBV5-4 TGTGCCAGCAGCTTGGGACAGGGAAGTACTGAAGCTTTCTTT CASSLGQGSTEAFF
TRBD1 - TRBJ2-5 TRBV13 TGTGCCAGCAGCTCCAGGACAGGGGGCCGCGAGACCCAGTACTTC CASSSRTGGRETQYF
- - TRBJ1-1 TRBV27 TGTGCCAGCAGTACCCACCCCCGCCGGGACACTGAAGCTTTCTTT CASSTHPRRDTEAFF
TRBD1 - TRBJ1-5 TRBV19 TGTGCCAGTAGTAGCACAGGGGACAATCAGCCCCAGCATTTT CASSSTGDNQPQHF
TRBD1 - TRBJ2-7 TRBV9 TGTGCCAGCAGCGGAGGCCGGGACAGGGTTTTTTACGAGCAGTACTTC CASSGGRDRVFYEQYF
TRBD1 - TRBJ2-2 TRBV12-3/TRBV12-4 TGTGCCAGCAGTTCAGGGGGCGAGGAGCTGTTTTTT CASSSGGEELFF
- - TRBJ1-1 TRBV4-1 TGCGCCAGCAGCCAAGATATCCGGAACACTGAAGCTTTCTTT CASSQDIRNTEAFF
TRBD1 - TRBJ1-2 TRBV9 TGTGCCAGCAGCCCACAGGGGCGGGGTGGCTACACCTTC CASSPQGRGGYTF
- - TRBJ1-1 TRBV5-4 TGTGCCAGCAGCTCTCCCCTGACAGGCCTCGGAAAAGCTTTCTTT CASSSPLTGLGKAFF
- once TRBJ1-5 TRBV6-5 TGTGCCAGCAGTTACGGGCCAGGGCTCAATCAGCCCCAGCATTTT CASSYGPGLNQPQHF
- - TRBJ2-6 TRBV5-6 TGTGCCAGCAGCTTGGTGACGGACAGCTCTGGGGCCAACGTCCTGACTTTC CASSLVTDSSGANVLTF
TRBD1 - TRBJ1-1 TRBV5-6 TGTGCCAGCAGCTGGGGACAGGGGAAGGCGAACACTGAAGCTTTCTTT CASSWGQGKANTEAFF
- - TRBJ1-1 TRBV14 TGTGCCAGCAGCCAAAATTGGGCGGGGACTGAAGCTTTCTTT CASSQNWAGTEAFF
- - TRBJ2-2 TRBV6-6 TGTGCCAGCAGTTACGAGACTAGGATCACCGGGGAGCTGTTTTTT CASSYETRITGELFF
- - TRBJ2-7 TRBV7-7 TGTGCCAGCAGCTTGTCGGGGGACAGCAGCAACGAGCAGTACTTC CASSLSGDSSNEQYF
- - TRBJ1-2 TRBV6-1 TGTGCCAGCAGTGAAGTCAGGGGTCGTGATGGCTACACCTTC CASSEVRGRDGYTF
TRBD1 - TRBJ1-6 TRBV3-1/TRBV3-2 TGTGCCAGCAGCAACAGGGGAAACAATTCACCCCTCCACTTT CASSNRGNNSPLHF
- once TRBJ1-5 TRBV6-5 TGTGCCAGCACCCCGGGGACTAATCAGCCCCAGCATTTT CASTPGTNQPQHF
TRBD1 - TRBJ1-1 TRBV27 TGTGCCAGCAGTGAAAGGGTGGCAGGGGGAGATGAAGCTTTCTTT CASSERVAGGDEAFF
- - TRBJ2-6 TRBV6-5 TGTGCCAGCAGTTCGGTGATGTCTGGGGCCAACGTCCTGACTTTC CASSSVMSGANVLTF
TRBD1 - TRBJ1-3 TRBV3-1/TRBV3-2 TGTGCCAGCAGCCGGGTCCGCTCGACAGGGAGGGGAAACACCATATATTTT CASSRVRSTGRGNTIYF
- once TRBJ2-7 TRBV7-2 TGTGCCAGCAGCTCCGCCTACGAGCAGTACTTC CASSSAYEQYF
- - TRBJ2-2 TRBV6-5 TGTGCCAGCAGGCTTGCCACAGGGACCGGGGAGCTGTTTTTT CASRLATGTGELFF
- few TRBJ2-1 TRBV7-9 TGTGCCAGCAGCCCATACAATGAGCAGTTCTTC CASSPYNEQFF
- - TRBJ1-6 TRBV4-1 TGCGCCAGCAGCCAAGACACGGAGTCACCCCTCCACTTT CASSQDTESPLHF
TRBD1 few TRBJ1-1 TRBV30 TGTGCCTGGAGGACGACAGGGAGCACTGAAGCTTTCTTT CAWRTTGSTEAFF
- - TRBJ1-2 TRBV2 TGTGCCAGCAGTGAAACTCGGAGTCAGAGCTATGGCTACACCTTC CASSETRSQSYGYTF
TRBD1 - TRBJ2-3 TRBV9 TGTGCCAGCAGCGTAGACCCCGCCAGGGGGGATACGCAGTATTTT CASSVDPARGDTQYF
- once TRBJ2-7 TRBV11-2 TGTGCCAGCAGCTTAAAGGCAGGGGAAACCTACGAGCAGTACTTC CASSLKAGETYEQYF
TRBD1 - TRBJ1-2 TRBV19 TGTGCCAGTTCCCAGGGGGCTGATAACTATGGCTACACCTTC CASSQGADNYGYTF
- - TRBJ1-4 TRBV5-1 TGCGCCAGCAGTCCCGGACACACAACTAATGAAAAACTGTTTTTT CASSPGHTTNEKLFF
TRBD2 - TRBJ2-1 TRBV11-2 TGTGCCAGCAGCTTAGTGGGTGGCGGGGGCTCCTACAATGAGCAGTTCTTC CASSLVGGGGSYNEQFF
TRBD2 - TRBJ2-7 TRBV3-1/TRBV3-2 TGTGCCATCGGGACTAGCGGCGAGCAGTACTTC CAIGTSGEQYF
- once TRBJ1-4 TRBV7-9 TGTGCCAGCAGCGCGACAACAACTAATGAAAAACTGTTTTTT CASSATTTNEKLFF
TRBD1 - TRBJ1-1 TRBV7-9 TGTGCCAGCAGCTTACAGGGGGCCACTGAAGCTTTCTTT CASSLQGATEAFF
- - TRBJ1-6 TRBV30 TGTGCCTGGAGTGTCGGCGGCCTGAGCTCCTATAATTCACCCCTCCACTTT CAWSVGGLSSYNSPLHF
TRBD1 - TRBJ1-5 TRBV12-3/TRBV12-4 TGTGCCAGCAGTGGACAGGGTAGTGAGCCCCAGCATTTT CASSGQGSEPQHF